The next 6 T cell receptor beta chains were all read from a single sample in a study of tumor-infiltrating lymphocytes in localized non-small cell lung cancer. Sequencing was performed with immunoSEQ multiplex PCR; in TCRdb, only in-frame clones are kept and a portion is missing. The table includes tens of thousands of clones, just under 70% detected once. Sequenced material: lung tumor tissue. The source is a human donor with non-small cell lung cancer.

V and J are TRBV7-9 and TRBJ2-7; 8 bases are shared with TRBD1. V gave up 6 bases and J gave up 2 bases; unmatched junction bases: 3. The CDR3 is made up of 13 amino acids. Germline CDR1 is SEHNR and CDR2 is FQNEAQ (reference sequence). CDR3: CASSSRGPYEQYF. For the CDR3, the DNA is TGTGCCAGCAGTTCCAGGGGGCCCTACGAGCAGTACTTC.

There are a few counts of this clone. The rearrangement uses TRBV12-1 and TRBJ2-2; TRBD1 is the table's D call and was not checked against the DNA. TRBV12-1 is flagged as a pseudogene. This CDR3 region has 18 residues. CDR3 residues: CASSFALGQGAMVGELFF. DNA of the CDR3: TGTGCCAGCAGCTTTGCCTTAGGACAGGGGGCGATGGTCGGGGAGCTGTTTTTT.

This clone showed up just once. The genes are TRBV14 and TRBJ1-3; D is undetermined. Germline CDR1 SGHDN, CDR2 FVKESK. CDR3 size: 14 residues. The V gene lost 1 base and the J gene lost 4 bases, with 8 bases spanning the gap. The CDR3 coding sequence is TGTGCCAGCAGCCAAGCCGGGGTAGGAAACACCATATATTTT. Encoded protein: CASSQAGVGNTIYF.

This sequence joins TRBV19 and TRBJ2-1; 14 bases agree with TRBD2. Germline trimming cut 8 bases from V and 6 bases from J; bases unmatched to any gene: 6. This CDR3 comprises 15 residues. Per germline, CDR1 LNHDA and CDR2 SQIVND (reference sequence). The CDR3 bases are TGTGCCAGTCGCGGACTAGCGGGAGGCCCCAATGAGCAGTTCTTC. It specifies CASRGLAGGPNEQFF.

This chain uses TRBV15 with TRBJ2-5, with D hard to call. Germline values: CDR1 LNHNV, CDR2 YYDKDF (reference sequence). V was cut by 1 base and J by 1 base, with 1 base left in between. The CDR3 extends over 12 amino acids. The CDR3 nucleotides read TGTGCCACCAGCAGAGGCCAAGAGACCCAGTACTTC. Translated: CATSRGQETQYF. The whole variable domain, remainder taken from reference TRBV15 and TRBJ2-5, is DAMVIQNPRYQVTQFGKPVTLSCSQTLNHNVMYWYQQKSSQAPKLLFHYYDKDFNNEADTPDNFQSRRPNTSFCFLDIRSPGLGDTAMYLCATSRGQETQYFGPGTRLLVL.

The chain uses TRBV30 and TRBJ2-7; D not certain. V lost 0 bases and J lost 0, with 6 bases in between. The CDR3 loop spans 13 amino acids. The V gene's germline CDR1 is GTSNPN and CDR2 SVGIG (reference sequence). In nucleotides, the CDR3 is TGTGCCTGGAGTGTAAGCAGCTCCTACGAGCAGTACTTC. Translated, it gives CAWSVSSSYEQYF.